The clone carrying this TCR beta chain was counted between two and nine times. Its antigen is undetermined. Germline CDR1 MNHNS, CDR2 SASEGT. The CDR3 length is 13 residues. Trimming removed 6 bases at V and 4 bases at J, with 12 bases between. Time point here: persistent/refractory GD, antithyroid drugs over 5 years with positive TRAb. TCR sequences were obtained from RNA taken from PBMCs. This sample was taken from a study of regulatory T cells in long-lasting Graves disease. Notes on the study in general: In persistent patients, shared public clonotypes (more than 2,500) outnumbered those in new patients (approximately 940). Patients whose Graves' disease persisted exhibited lower TCR diversity than those newly diagnosed.

With iRepertoire HTBI primers and Arm-PCR of CDR3 regions, TCR beta libraries were built. In the original processing: Identified across the samples were around 62 TRBV segments and about 15 TRBJ segments. TCRdb re-analysed the multiplex PCR reads in MiXCR, keeping a single row per CDR3 protein. The V and J calls reflect TCRdb's pipeline rather than the authors' work. Among roughly 490,000 distinct CDR3 sequences listed, about 22% were seen once. This sample comprised peripheral blood mononuclear cells (PBMCs), obtained when the disease was refractory, from a patient treated with antithyroid drugs. The gene calls are TRBV6-1 and TRBJ1-2, with D tentatively TRBD1 (6 bases). The receptor was isolated from a female donor with Graves disease. This chain's CDR3 is CASRAPQGYGYTF. The CDR3 coding sequence is TGTGCCAGCAGAGCCCCACAGGGCTATGGCTACACCTTC.